Here is one T cell receptor (beta chain) with its context. Its antigen is currently not known. Base qualities are not recorded, but no much larger clone differs from it by a single base. The CDR3 regions of human TCRbeta chains were subjected to immunosequencing. From the authors' description of their analysis: TCRs in the repertoires were compared against a reference library of SARS-CoV-2-specific TCRs that had been generated with the MIRA antigen-specificity platform. Breadth was defined as the fraction of unique TCRs that were SARS-CoV-2-associated, and depth was defined as the fraction of total T cells that were SARS-CoV-2-associated. Using the MIRA data, each spike-specific TCR was mapped to the spike region that the TCR reacts to and placed in a CD4 or CD8 class. Log10-transformed breadth and depth values were compared by one-way ANOVA with Sidak's multiple comparisons tests. This is the immuneACCESS table as TCRdb keeps it, with only in-frame sequences that have V and J called. A part of the clones is gone; compared with another copy, unresolved V genes explain less than half, and the rest is unexplained. The V and J calls and the clone size are those of that table, but D and trimming were determined from the DNA. The sample includes some 94,000 clones, with roughly 87% observed a single time. The ten biggest clones cover approximately 5% of the sample.

The data are from a study of T cell responses to AZD1222 COVID-19 vaccine (dated by TCRdb to about 2021). Looking at the study overall: TCR sequencing was performed for some 250 trial participants, of whom approximately 200 were given two doses of AZD1222 and around 25 were given two doses of MenACWY control vaccine. Trial participants were enrolled into age subgroups of 18-55, 56-69 and 70-plus years, which contained about 150, 28 and 57 TCR-sequenced participants, respectively. Summary of the overall study and its limitations: CD4 TCRs associated with the vaccine covered the entire spike protein, and the dominant responses were in regions 160-218 and 743-854. Only five or six AZD1222 recipients were SARS-CoV-2 seropositive at baseline, limiting conclusions about previously exposed vaccinees. Because no day 14 peak-response samples were available, repertoires were characterized only after the peak T cell response. Participants were mostly white British, with more females than males. The authors suggested clonal diversity may have been underestimated. Epitopes outside the regions mutated in the B.1.351 and B.1.1.7 variants were reportedly recognized by nearly half of the unique spike-specific TCRs. After two AZD1222 doses, spike-specific TCR breadth and depth were significantly higher than at day 0 and than in MenACWY recipients. The 56-69-year group was small, and its depth increase did not reach significance, likely because of low power.

What this sample's time point label stands for: about 28 days (+/-7) after the second vaccine dose. AZD1222 recipients with second doses at about 4 weeks or about 12 weeks were pooled, because spike-specific TCR depth and breadth did not differ between schedules. The vaccinee samples were drawn from two UK trials, COV001 and COV002, one of which was a single-blind randomized controlled phase 2/3 trial testing AZD1222 (ChAdOx1 nCoV-19) in healthy adults. For TCRbeta chain sequencing, PBMC samples were collected from trial participants at day 0 and at day 28 after the second dose. The CDR3 runs 13 residues from the cysteine to the phenylalanine. Just the 39-base CDR3 DNA is kept, in frame starting at base 1. V is reduced by 11 bases and J by 1 base, leaving a spacing of 15 bases between them. Per the germline V gene, MDHEN is the CDR1 and SYDVKM is the CDR2.

This sequence originates from an adult who received the AZD1222 COVID-19 vaccine. Here the sequenced sample was peripheral blood, taken 28 days after the second AZD1222 dose. The rearranged segments are TRBV28 and TRBJ2-7; TRBD1 is a possible D gene, resting on 6 matching bases. The sequenced DNA is TGTGCCGTTCACAGGGAATTTTCCTACGAGCAGTACTTC. This codes for CAVHREFSYEQYF.